The rows below give T cell receptor beta chains drawn from one sample of a study of T cell repertoires in cytomegalovirus infection. Their cognate antigens are unknown. One entry per CDR3 protein, called by TCRdb with MiXCR from the reads. The profile shows over 120,000 distinct CDR3 sequences, about 31% of them singletons. The source material was CD8+ T cells from cultured PBMCs, sampled from culture after CMV antigen stimulation. The receptors shown here come from a human donor in good health (CMV status not recorded). Some clones in this sample may be carry-over from other donors' samples. CDR3s include the opening cysteine and the closing phenylalanine or tryptophan. D genes are given only for firm matches. Size tells how often a clone was seen (once, few, many) or the class of an expanded clone, and some rows leave it out.

abundance	v_gene	d_gene	j_gene	CDR3aa	CDR3nt
.	TRBV4-2	TRBD2	TRBJ2-3	CASSSSPLAGPDTQYF	TGTGCCAGCAGCTCATCCCCACTAGCGGGGCCAGATACGCAGTATTTT
.	TRBV2	.	TRBJ1-2	CASSKQDNYGYTF	TGTGCCAGCAGTAAACAGGATAACTATGGCTACACCTTC
once	TRBV18	.	TRBJ2-2	CASSHGELFF	TGTGCCAGCTCACACGGGGAGCTGTTTTTT
.	TRBV4-1	TRBD1	TRBJ1-1	CASSQDRGTEAFF	TGTGCCAGCAGCCAGGACAGGGGCACTGAAGCTTTCTTT
many	TRBV7-9	.	TRBJ2-5	CASTLIQGTQYF	TGTGCCAGCACTCTAATACAGGGGACCCAGTACTTC
.	TRBV7-2	TRBD1	TRBJ1-2	CASSLARAGGDYGYTF	TGTGCCAGCAGCTTAGCGAGGGCAGGGGGAGACTATGGCTACACCTTC
few	TRBV12-3/TRBV12-4	.	TRBJ2-7	CASSGGQRPFYEQYF	TGTGCCAGCAGTGGAGGACAGCGGCCTTTTTACGAGCAGTACTTC
.	TRBV19	.	TRBJ1-1	CASSPPNRVYTEAFF	TGTGCCAGTAGTCCCCCAAACAGGGTCTACACTGAAGCTTTCTTT
.	TRBV7-3	TRBD1	TRBJ2-3	CASSSPWTGGPDTQYF	TGTGCCAGCAGCTCCCCCTGGACAGGGGGACCAGATACGCAGTATTTT
few	TRBV5-5	.	TRBJ1-1	CASSPGQNTEAFF	TGTGCCAGCAGCCCGGGACAGAACACTGAAGCTTTCTTT
many	TRBV5-4	.	TRBJ1-2	CASSLWQTYGYTF	TGTGCCAGCAGCTTATGGCAGACTTATGGCTACACCTTC
many	TRBV20-1	TRBD1	TRBJ2-1	CSANTDRGVFDEQFF	TGCAGTGCCAATACCGACAGGGGGGTTTTCGATGAGCAGTTCTTC
many	TRBV7-2	.	TRBJ2-5	CASRPTGRETQYF	TGTGCCAGCAGACCAACAGGGAGGGAGACCCAGTACTTC
few	TRBV5-6	.	TRBJ2-7	CASSLEGFTYEQYF	TGTGCCAGCAGCTTGGAGGGGTTCACCTACGAGCAGTACTTC
.	TRBV10-3	TRBD2	TRBJ2-7	CAIAGTSGGREQYF	TGTGCCATAGCCGGGACTAGCGGGGGGCGGGAGCAGTACTTC
few	TRBV11-2	.	TRBJ2-7	CASSLDRMNYEQYF	TGTGCCAGCAGCTTAGACCGGATGAACTACGAGCAGTACTTC
few	TRBV6-6	TRBD2	TRBJ2-7	CASTSGTSGAKELYEQYF	TGTGCCAGCACCTCCGGGACTAGCGGCGCCAAGGAACTCTACGAGCAGTACTTC
many	TRBV28	TRBD1	TRBJ1-1	CASTIGQGLTEAFF	TGTGCCAGCACCATCGGACAGGGCCTGACTGAAGCTTTCTTT
few	TRBV19	TRBD2	TRBJ2-7	CASSTGTSMAYEQYF	TGTGCCAGTAGTACCGGGACTAGCATGGCCTACGAGCAGTACTTC
.	TRBV27	.	TRBJ1-2	CASSLGPGGAYGYTF	TGTGCCAGCAGTTTAGGACCGGGGGGCGCCTATGGCTACACCTTC
.	TRBV29-1	.	TRBJ1-1	CSVETTEAFF	TGCAGCGTTGAAACGACTGAAGCTTTCTTT
.	TRBV2	TRBD1	TRBJ2-7	CASSPPGTGLHEQYF	TGTGCCAGCAGTCCCCCTGGGACAGGGTTGCACGAGCAGTACTTC
.	TRBV20-1	.	TRBJ2-7	CSARPRRLRELYEQYF	TGCAGTGCTAGACCACGCCGACTGCGGGAACTCTACGAGCAGTACTTC
.	TRBV2	.	TRBJ1-3	CASMNWGSGNTIYF	TGTGCCAGCATGAACTGGGGGTCTGGAAACACCATATATTTT
.	TRBV2	.	TRBJ2-3	CASSEQTGGQDTQYF	TGTGCCAGCAGTGAACAGACAGGAGGTCAAGATACGCAGTATTTT
.	TRBV12-3/TRBV12-4	TRBD2	TRBJ2-1	CASITSGDSDEQFF	TGTGCCAGCATCACTAGCGGTGACTCAGATGAGCAGTTCTTC
.	TRBV7-8	.	TRBJ2-1	CASSLGRGSGYNEQFF	TGTGCCAGCAGCCTGGGTCGGGGGTCTGGGTACAATGAGCAGTTCTTC
many	TRBV6-4	TRBD1	TRBJ2-1	CASSELPGQGAREQFF	TGTGCCAGCAGTGAATTACCGGGACAGGGGGCGCGGGAGCAGTTCTTC
.	TRBV11-2	.	TRBJ2-3	CASSLGPFTDTQYF	TGTGCCAGCAGCTTGGGCCCCTTCACAGATACGCAGTATTTT
many	TRBV9	.	TRBJ2-7	CASSVGLSMVYEQYF	TGTGCCAGCAGCGTAGGTTTAAGCATGGTATACGAGCAGTACTTC
.	TRBV28	.	TRBJ1-2	CASSLWSGVYGYTF	TGTGCCAGCAGTTTATGGAGTGGGGTCTATGGCTACACCTTC
.	TRBV7-9	TRBD1	TRBJ2-1	CASSSLGTGDHEQFF	TGTGCCAGCAGCTCGCTCGGGACAGGGGACCATGAGCAGTTCTTC
.	TRBV29-1	.	TRBJ1-2	CSVDKGVKGYTF	TGCAGCGTTGATAAGGGAGTTAAGGGCTACACCTTC
.	TRBV4-1	.	TRBJ1-5	CTSSQVDGSNQPQHF	TGCACCAGCAGCCAAGTCGACGGTAGCAATCAGCCCCAGCATTTT
few	TRBV4-1	.	TRBJ2-3	CASSGIISTDTQYF	TGCGCCAGCTCCGGGATCATCAGCACAGATACGCAGTATTTT
.	TRBV6-1	.	TRBJ2-1	CASSGAVLDEQFF	TGTGCCAGCAGTGGAGCGGTCTTGGATGAGCAGTTCTTC
many	TRBV19	.	TRBJ2-7	CASSMVPSSYEQYF	TGTGCCAGTAGTATGGTTCCGAGCTCCTACGAGCAGTACTTC
.	TRBV2	.	TRBJ2-5	CASSGRGGKQETQYF	TGTGCCAGCAGTGGCCGAGGGGGAAAACAAGAGACCCAGTACTTC
.	TRBV12-3/TRBV12-4	.	TRBJ1-5	CASREGHSNQPQHF	TGTGCCAGCAGGGAGGGGCATAGCAATCAGCCCCAGCATTTT
.	TRBV30	TRBD1	TRBJ1-2	CAWVDRDRGFSNYGYTF	TGTGCCTGGGTGGACCGGGACAGGGGGTTCTCTAACTATGGCTACACCTTC
few	TRBV27	.	TRBJ2-1	CASLLSGGAGDEQFF	TGTGCCAGTCTCCTATCGGGGGGCGCGGGCGATGAGCAGTTCTTC
.	TRBV7-2	TRBD2	TRBJ2-5	CASSSTPPIAGAPSF	TGTGCCAGCAGCTCCACCCCTCCCATAGCGGGGGCTCCGTCCTTC
.	TRBV7-9	.	TRBJ1-2	CASSEMLGQLNYGYTF	TGTGCCAGCAGCGAAATGCTTGGACAGCTTAACTATGGCTACACCTTC
few	TRBV5-1	.	TRBJ1-1	CASSLVFMNTEAFF	TGCGCCAGCAGCTTGGTATTTATGAACACTGAAGCTTTCTTT